This T cell receptor (beta chain) was recovered during a study of cytomegalovirus exposure and HLA in healthy donors. PCR was performed using 60 Vbeta and 13 Jbeta primers. Generated by immunoSEQ multiplex PCR, the TCRdb table keeps only in-frame clones and is missing some. The table shows 200,000 or so clones, with roughly 80% occurring only once. The CDR3 loop spans 15 amino acids. Germline V gene lookup returns CDR1 MDHEN and CDR2 SYDVKM. The germline V and J ends were trimmed by 1 base and 6 bases, with 14 bases remaining between them. The chain links TRBV28 to TRBJ2-3; D unclear. Sequencing used PBMCs. This sequence originates from a man aged 25-45 years in good health and CMV-seronegative. The CDR3 DNA sequence: TGTGCCAGCAGTTTATTGGGCGTTAGGTCCGATACGCAGTATTTT. Amino acids: CASSLLGVRSDTQYF.